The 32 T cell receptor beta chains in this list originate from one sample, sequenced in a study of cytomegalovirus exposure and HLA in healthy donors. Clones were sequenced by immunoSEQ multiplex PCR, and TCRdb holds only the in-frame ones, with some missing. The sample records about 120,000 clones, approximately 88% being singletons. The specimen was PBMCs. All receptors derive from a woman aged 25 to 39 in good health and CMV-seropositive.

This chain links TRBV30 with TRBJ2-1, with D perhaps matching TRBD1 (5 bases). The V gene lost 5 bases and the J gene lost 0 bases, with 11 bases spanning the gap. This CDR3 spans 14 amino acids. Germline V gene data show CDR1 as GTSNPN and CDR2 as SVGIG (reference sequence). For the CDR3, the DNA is TGTGCCTGGGGGGCCGGAAGCTCCTACAATGAGCAGTTCTTC. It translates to CAWGAGSSYNEQFF.

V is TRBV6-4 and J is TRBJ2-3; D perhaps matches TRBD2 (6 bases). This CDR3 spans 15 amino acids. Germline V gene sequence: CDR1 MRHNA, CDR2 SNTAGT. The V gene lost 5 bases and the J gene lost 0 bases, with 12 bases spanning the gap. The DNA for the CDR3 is TGTGCCAGCAGTTCACTAGCAGCCAGCACAGATACGCAGTATTTT. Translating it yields CASSSLAASTDTQYF.

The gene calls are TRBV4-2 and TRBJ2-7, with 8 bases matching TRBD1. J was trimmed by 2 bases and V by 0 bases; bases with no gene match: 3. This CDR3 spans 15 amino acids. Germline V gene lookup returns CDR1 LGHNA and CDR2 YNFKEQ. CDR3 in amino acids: CASSQEAGGTYEQYF. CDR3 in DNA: TGTGCCAGCAGCCAAGAGGCAGGGGGCACCTACGAGCAGTACTTC.

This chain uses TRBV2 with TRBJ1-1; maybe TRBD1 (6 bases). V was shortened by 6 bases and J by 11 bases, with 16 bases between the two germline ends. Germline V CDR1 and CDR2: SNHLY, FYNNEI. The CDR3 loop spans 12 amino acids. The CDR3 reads CASSQWSGEAFF. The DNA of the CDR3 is TGTGCCAGCAGCCAGTGGTCAGGGGAGGCTTTCTTT. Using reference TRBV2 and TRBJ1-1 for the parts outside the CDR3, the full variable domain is EPEVTQTPSHQVTQMGQEVILRCVPISNHLYFYWYRQILGQKVEFLVSFYNNEISEKSEIFDDQFSVERPDGSNFTLKIRSTKLEDSAMYFCASSQWSGEAFFGQGTRLTVV.

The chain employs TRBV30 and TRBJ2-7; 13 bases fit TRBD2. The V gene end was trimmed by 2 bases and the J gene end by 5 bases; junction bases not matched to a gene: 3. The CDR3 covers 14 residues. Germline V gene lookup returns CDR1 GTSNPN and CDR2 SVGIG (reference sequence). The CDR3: CAWSPGLAGDEQYF. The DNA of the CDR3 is TGTGCCTGGAGTCCTGGACTAGCGGGAGACGAGCAGTACTTC.

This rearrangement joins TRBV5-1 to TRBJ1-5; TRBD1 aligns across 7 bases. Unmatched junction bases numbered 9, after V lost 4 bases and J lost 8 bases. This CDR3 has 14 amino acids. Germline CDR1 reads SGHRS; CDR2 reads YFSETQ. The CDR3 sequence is CASSRTGVGEPQHF. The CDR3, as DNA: TGCGCCAGCAGCCGCACAGGGGTTGGAGAGCCCCAGCATTTT.

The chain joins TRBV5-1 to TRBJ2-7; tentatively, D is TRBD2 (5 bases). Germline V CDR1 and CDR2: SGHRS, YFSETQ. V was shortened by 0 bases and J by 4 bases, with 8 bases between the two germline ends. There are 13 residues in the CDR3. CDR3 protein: CASSLGRDYEQYF. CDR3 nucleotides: TGCGCCAGCAGCTTGGGTCGGGATTACGAGCAGTACTTC.

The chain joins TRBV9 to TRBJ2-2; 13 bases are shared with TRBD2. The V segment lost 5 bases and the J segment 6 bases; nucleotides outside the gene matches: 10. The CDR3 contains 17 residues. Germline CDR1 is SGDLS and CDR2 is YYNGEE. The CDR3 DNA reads TGTGCCAGCAGGAGCCCGACTAGCGGGGGGAAGGCCGGGGAGCTGTTTTTT. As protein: CASRSPTSGGKAGELFF.

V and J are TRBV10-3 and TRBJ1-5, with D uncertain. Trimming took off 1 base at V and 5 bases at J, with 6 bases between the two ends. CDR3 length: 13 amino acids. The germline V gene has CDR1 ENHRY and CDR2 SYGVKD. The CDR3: CAISEFSDQPQHF. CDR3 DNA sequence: TGTGCCATCAGTGAGTTTTCTGATCAGCCCCAGCATTTT.

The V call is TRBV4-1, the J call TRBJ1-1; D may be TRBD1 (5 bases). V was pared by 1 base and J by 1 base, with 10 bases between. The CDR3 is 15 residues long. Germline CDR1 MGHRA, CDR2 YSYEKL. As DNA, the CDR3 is TGCGCCAGCAGCCAAGTGGGTCAGGGGAACACTGAAGCTTTCTTT. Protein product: CASSQVGQGNTEAFF.

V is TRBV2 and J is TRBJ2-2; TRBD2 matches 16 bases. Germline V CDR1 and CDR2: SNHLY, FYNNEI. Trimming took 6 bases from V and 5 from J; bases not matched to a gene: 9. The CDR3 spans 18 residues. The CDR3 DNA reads TGTGCCAGCAGGGAGGGACTAGCGGGGGGGCCGTGGACCGGGGAGCTGTTTTTT. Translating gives CASREGLAGGPWTGELFF.

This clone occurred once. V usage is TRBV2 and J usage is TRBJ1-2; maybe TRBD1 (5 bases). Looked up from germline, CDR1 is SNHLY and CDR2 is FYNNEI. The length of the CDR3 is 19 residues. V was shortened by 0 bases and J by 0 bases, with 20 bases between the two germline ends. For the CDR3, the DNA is TGTGCCAGCAGTGAAGCGCTTCGGATTTTCAGGGTTCCTAACTATGGCTACACCTTC. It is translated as CASSEALRIFRVPNYGYTF.

CDR3 DNA sequence: TGCGCCAGCAGCCAAGTTTACAGGGGTGACTACGAGCAGTACTTC. This sequence encodes CASSQVYRGDYEQYF. The chain combines TRBV4-3 with TRBJ2-7, with 7 bases matching TRBD1. The CDR3 runs to 15 residues. With V trimmed by 1 base and J by 3 bases, 6 bases remained unmatched. Germline loops: CDR1 LGHNA, CDR2 YSLEER.

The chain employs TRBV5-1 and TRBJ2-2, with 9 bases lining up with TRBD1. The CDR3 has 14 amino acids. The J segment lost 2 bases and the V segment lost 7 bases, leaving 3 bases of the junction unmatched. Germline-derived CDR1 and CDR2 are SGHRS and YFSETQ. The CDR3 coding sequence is TGCGCCAGCGCGGGACAGGGAAACACCGGGGAGCTGTTTTTT. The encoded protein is CASAGQGNTGELFF.

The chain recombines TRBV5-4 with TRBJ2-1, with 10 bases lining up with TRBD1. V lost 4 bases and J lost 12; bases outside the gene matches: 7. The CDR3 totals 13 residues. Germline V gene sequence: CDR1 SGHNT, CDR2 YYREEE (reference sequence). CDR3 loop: CASSDGTGESQFF. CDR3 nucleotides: TGTGCCAGCAGCGACGGGACAGGGGAATCGCAGTTCTTC.

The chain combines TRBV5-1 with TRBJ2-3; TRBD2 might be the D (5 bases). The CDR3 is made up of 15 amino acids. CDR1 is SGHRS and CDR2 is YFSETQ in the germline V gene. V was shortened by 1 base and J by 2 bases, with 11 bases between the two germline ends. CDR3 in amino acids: CASSLIGLPTDTQYF. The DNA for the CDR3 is TGCGCCAGCAGCTTGATAGGACTGCCCACAGATACGCAGTATTTT.

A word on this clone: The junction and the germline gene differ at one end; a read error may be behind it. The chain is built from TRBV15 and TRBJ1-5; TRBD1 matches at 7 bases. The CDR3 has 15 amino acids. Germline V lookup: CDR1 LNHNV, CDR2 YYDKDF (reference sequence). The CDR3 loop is CATRRGGGEDQPQHF. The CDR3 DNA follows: TGTGCCACCAGGAGAGGAGGGGGCGAGGATCAGCCCCAGCATTTT.

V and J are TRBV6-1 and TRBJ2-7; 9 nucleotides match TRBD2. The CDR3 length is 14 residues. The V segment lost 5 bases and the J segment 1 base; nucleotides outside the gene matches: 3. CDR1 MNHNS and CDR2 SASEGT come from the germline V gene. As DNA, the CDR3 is TGTGCCAGCAGTCCAACTAGCGGGTCCTACGAGCAGTACTTC. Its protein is CASSPTSGSYEQYF.

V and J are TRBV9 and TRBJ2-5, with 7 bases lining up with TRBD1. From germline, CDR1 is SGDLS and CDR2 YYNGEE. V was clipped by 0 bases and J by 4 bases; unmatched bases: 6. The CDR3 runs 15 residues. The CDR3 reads CASSVGGGLGETQYF. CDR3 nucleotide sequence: TGTGCCAGCAGCGTAGGAGGGGGCCTAGGAGAGACCCAGTACTTC.

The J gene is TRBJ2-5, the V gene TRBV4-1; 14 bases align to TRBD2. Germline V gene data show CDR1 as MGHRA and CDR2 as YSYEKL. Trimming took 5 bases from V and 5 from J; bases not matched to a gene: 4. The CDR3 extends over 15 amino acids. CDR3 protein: CASSRLAGGLETQYF. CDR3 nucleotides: TGCGCCAGCAGCAGACTAGCGGGGGGGCTGGAGACCCAGTACTTC.

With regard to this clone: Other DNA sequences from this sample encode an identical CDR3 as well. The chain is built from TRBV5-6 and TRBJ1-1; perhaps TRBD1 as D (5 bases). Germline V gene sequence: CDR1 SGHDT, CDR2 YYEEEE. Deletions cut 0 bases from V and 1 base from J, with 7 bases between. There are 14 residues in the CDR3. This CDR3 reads CASSLGTGNTEAFF. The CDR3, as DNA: TGTGCCAGCAGCTTGGGCACAGGGAACACTGAAGCTTTCTTT.

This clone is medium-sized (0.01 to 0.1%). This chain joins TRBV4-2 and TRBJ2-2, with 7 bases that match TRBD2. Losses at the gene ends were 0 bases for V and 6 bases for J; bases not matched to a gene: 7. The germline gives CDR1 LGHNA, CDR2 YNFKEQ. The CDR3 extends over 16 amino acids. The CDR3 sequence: CASSQERTSKAGELFF. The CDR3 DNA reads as TGTGCCAGCAGCCAAGAGAGGACTAGTAAGGCCGGGGAGCTGTTTTTT.

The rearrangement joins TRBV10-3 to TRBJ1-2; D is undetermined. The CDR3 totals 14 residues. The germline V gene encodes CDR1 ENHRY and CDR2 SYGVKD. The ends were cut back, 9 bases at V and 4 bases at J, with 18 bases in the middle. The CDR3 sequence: CAIQDPTSFYGYTF. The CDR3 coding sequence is TGTGCCATTCAGGATCCCACCTCCTTCTATGGCTACACCTTC.

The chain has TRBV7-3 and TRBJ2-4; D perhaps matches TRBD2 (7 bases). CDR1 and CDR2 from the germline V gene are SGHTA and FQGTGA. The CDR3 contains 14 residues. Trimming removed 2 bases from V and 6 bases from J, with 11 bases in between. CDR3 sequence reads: CASSLQGGGNIQYF. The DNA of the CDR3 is TGTGCCAGCAGCTTACAGGGAGGGGGAAACATTCAGTACTTC.

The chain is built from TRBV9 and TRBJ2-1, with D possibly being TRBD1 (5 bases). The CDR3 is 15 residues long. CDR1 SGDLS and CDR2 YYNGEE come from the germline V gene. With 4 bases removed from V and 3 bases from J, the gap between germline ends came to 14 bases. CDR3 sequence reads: CASSPRTDSYNEQFF. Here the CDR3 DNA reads TGTGCCAGCAGCCCAAGAACTGACAGCTACAATGAGCAGTTCTTC.

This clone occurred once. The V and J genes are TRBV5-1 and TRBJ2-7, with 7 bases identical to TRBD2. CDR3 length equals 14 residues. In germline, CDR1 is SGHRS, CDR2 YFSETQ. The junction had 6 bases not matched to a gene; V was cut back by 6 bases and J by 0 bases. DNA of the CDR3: TGCGCCAGCACCCCAGGCGGGAGCTCCTACGAGCAGTACTTC. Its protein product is CASTPGGSSYEQYF.

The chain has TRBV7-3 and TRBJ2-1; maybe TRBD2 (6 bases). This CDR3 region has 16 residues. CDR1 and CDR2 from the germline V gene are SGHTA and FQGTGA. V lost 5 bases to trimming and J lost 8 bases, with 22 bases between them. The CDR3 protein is CASSRTGTQGIDEQFF. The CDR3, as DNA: TGTGCCAGCAGCCGGACCGGGACTCAGGGTATAGATGAGCAGTTCTTC.

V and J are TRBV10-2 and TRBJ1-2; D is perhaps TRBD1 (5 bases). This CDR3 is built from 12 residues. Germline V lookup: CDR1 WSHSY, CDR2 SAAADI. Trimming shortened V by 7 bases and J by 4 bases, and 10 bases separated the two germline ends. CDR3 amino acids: CASMRDSYGYTF. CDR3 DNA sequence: TGCGCCAGCATGCGGGACTCCTATGGCTACACCTTC.

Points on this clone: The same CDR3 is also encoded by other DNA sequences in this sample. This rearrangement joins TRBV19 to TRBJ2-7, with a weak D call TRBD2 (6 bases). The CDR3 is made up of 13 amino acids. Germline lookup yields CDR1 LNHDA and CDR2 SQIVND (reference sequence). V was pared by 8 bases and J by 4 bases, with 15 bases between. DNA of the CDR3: TGTGCCAGTGCCGGAGGAGGGTCTTACGAGCAGTACTTC. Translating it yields CASAGGGSYEQYF.

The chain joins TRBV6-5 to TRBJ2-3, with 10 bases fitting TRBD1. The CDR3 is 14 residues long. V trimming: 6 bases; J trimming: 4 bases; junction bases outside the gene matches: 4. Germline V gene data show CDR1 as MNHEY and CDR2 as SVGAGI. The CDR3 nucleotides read TGTGCCAGCAGCCTGACAGGGGGCCCAGATACGCAGTATTTT. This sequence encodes CASSLTGGPDTQYF.

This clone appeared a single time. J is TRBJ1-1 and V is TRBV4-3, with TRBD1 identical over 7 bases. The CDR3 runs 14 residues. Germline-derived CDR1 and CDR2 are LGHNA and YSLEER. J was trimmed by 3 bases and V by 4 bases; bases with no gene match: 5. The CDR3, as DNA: TGCGCCAGCAGCCGCGGACAGGCGGACACTGAAGCTTTCTTT. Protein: CASSRGQADTEAFF.

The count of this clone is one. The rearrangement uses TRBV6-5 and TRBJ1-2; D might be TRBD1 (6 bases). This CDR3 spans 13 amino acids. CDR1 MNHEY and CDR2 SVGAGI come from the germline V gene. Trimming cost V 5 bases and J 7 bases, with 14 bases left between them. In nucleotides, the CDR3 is TGTGCCAGCAGTCGGGACACCCTGGTTGGCTACACCTTC. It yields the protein CASSRDTLVGYTF.